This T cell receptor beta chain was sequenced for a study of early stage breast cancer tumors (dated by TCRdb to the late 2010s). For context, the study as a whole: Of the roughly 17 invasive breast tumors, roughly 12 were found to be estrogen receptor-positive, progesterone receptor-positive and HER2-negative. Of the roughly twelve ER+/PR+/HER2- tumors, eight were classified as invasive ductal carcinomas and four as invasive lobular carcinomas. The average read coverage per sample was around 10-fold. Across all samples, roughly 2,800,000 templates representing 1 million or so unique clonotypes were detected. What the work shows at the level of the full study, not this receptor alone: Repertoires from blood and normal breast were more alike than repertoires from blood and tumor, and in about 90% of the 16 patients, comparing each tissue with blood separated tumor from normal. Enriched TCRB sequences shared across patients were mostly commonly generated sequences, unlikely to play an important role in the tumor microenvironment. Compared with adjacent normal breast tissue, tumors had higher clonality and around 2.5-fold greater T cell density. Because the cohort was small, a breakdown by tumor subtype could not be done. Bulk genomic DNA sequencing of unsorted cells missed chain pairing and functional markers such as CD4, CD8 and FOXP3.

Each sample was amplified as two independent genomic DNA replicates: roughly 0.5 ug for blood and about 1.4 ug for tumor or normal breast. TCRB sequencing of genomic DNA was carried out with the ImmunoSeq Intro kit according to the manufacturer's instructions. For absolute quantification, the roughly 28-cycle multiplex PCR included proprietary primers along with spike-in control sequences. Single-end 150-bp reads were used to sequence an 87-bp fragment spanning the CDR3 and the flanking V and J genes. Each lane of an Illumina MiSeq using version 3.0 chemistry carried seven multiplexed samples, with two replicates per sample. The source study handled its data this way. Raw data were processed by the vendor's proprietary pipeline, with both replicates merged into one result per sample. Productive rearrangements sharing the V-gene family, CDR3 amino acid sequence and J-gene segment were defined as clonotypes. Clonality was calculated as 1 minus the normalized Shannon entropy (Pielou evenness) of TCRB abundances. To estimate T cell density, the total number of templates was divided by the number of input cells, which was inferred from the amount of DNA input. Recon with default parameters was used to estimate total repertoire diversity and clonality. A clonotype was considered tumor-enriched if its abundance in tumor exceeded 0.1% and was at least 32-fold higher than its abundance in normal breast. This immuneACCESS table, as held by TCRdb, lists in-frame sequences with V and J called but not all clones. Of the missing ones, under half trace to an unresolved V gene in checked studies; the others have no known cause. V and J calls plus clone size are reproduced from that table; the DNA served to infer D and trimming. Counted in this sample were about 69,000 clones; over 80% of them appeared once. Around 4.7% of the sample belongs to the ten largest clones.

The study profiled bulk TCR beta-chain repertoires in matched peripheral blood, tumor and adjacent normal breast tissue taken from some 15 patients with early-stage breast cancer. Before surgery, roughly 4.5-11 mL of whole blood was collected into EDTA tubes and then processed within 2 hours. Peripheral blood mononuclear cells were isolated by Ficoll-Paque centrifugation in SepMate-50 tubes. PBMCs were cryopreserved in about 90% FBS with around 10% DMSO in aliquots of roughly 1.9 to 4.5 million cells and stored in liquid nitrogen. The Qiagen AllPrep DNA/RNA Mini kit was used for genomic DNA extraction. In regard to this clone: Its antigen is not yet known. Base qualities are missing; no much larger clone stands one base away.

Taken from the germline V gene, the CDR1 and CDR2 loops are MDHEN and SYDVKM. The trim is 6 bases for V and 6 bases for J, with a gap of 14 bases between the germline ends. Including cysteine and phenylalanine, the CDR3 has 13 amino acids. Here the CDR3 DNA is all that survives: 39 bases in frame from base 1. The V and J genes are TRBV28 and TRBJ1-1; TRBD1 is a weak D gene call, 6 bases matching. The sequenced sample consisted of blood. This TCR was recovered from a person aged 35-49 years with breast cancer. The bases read TGTGCCAGCAGGCTACAGGGAGGCGCTGAAGCTTTCTTT. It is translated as CASRLQGGAEAFF.